The present T cell receptor (beta chain) was sequenced within a study of cytomegalovirus exposure and HLA in healthy donors. Measured with immunoSEQ multiplex PCR; TCRdb has only the in-frame clones, and not every one. The sample gives about 150,000 clones, about 86% of which show up once; 2.1% is in the top ten. The CDR3 sequence is 18 residues long. Germline CDR1 and CDR2: SGHVS and FQNEAQ. The V segment lost 2 bases and the J segment 1 base; nucleotides outside the gene matches: 6. Study outcomes and limitations: According to a subsequent analysis, TCR clusters identified in the first cohort showed a tendency to co-occur across the 120 or so validation repertoires. The study found most TCR sequences rare, yet found some public TCRs in many donors.

As concerns this clone: Its antigen is undetermined.

This receptor was taken from a human donor in good health. The specimen sequenced was PBMCs. The rearrangement uses TRBV7-8 and TRBJ2-7; 15 bases align to TRBD2. The chain's CDR3 is CASSLITGLAGGSYEQYF. The CDR3 coding sequence is TGTGCCAGCAGCTTAATTACGGGACTAGCGGGAGGATCCTACGAGCAGTACTTC.